The clone carrying this T cell receptor beta chain was recorded at least ten times. The antigen remains unidentified. The library targeted TCRbeta and was prepared with unique molecular identifiers. TCRdb reanalysed the PCR reads using MiXCR and keeps one entry per CDR3 protein. Of 210,000 or so distinct CDR3 sequences in the sample, about a tenth were seen once. This record comes from a study of T-cell reconstitution after alpha-beta-depleted transplantation in children. Whole-study findings and limits: T-cell counts and diversity at one year following transplant were attributed mainly to newly produced T cells.

The CDR3 consists of 15 residues. V shed 4 bases and J shed 1 base, with 14 bases lying between them. The germline CDR1 and CDR2 sequences are SGHRS and YFSETQ. The receptor's source is a child under three years old with acute myeloid leukemia, due to receive a stem cell transplant. The chain has TRBV5-1 and TRBJ1-1; the D gene is possibly TRBD1 (6 bases). The sequences come from PBMCs, collected before TCRalphabeta/CD19-depleted stem cell transplant. CDR3 sequence: CASSPWGGSNTEAFF. The DNA for the CDR3 is TGCGCCAGCAGCCCATGGGGGGGCTCGAACACTGAAGCTTTCTTT.